The 22 T cell receptor beta chains reported below all come from one sample, sequenced in a study of CD8+CD57+ T cells in acquired aplastic anemia. CD8+CD57+ cell expansion had been shown by flow cytometry in patients chosen for sequencing. The template used for profiling TCR beta VDJ and CDR3 was genomic DNA. TCRdb called the reads again in MiXCR, with one record for every CDR3 protein. This table has roughly 280,000 distinct CDR3 sequences, roughly 53% appearing once. Sequencing was done on a sample of sorted CD4+, CD8+, or CD8+CD57+ T cells (not recorded which) from PBMCs. Every receptor here comes from a human donor with aplastic anemia.

This clonotype has at least ten counts. Germline and junction disagree at one end, which may indicate a read error. The rearrangement uses TRBV12-3 or TRBV12-4 and TRBJ2-3; TRBD1 matches 9 bases. The CDR3 is made up of 11 amino acids. CDR3 DNA: TGTGCCAGCAGTACAGGGGGCAGGCCCGATTTT. This gives the protein CASSTGGRPDF.

A few counts support this clonotype. The rearrangement links TRBV27 to TRBJ1-2; D not resolved. Germline loops: CDR1 MNHEY, CDR2 SMNVEV (reference sequence). The CDR3 is 12 amino acids. V was shortened by 4 bases and J by 7 bases, with 10 bases between the two germline ends. Here the CDR3 reads CASSSLRGGYTF. For the CDR3, the DNA is TGTGCCAGCAGTTCCCTGAGAGGTGGCTACACCTTC.

This clonotype was counted at least ten times. The chain couples TRBV6-5 to TRBJ1-5; no clear D. V lost 2 bases and J lost 9, with 14 bases in between. Germline CDR1 reads MNHEY; CDR2 reads SVGAGI. CDR3 length equals 14 residues. The CDR3 nucleotides are TGTGCCAGCAGTTACAAAGGGAGCTTGTGGCCCCAGCATTTT. This sequence encodes CASSYKGSLWPQHF.

The J gene is TRBJ2-7, the V gene TRBV20-1; possibly TRBD1 or TRBD2 for D (5 bases each). V was clipped by 5 bases and J by 4 bases, with 12 bases between them. Germline CDR1 reads DFQATT; CDR2 reads SNEGSKA (reference sequence). The CDR3 spans 12 residues. CDR3 in DNA: TGCAGTGCTCCAGGGACCTCATACGAGCAGTACTTC. This translates into CSAPGTSYEQYF.

This chain uses TRBV10-3 with TRBJ2-5; D might be TRBD2 (5 bases). CDR3 length: 13 amino acids. Trimming took 4 bases from V and 6 from J, leaving 12 bases between them. Germline CDR1 ENHRY, CDR2 SYGVKD. The CDR3 DNA is TGTGCCATCAGTGTAAATAGCGAGCAGACCCAGTACTTC. Translation: CAISVNSEQTQYF.

The chain recombines TRBV7-3 with TRBJ2-7; D gene ambiguous. Trimming left V 4 bases short and J 0 bases short, with 10 bases between. CDR1 and CDR2 from the germline V gene are SGHTA and FQGTGA. The length of the CDR3 is 14 residues. This CDR3 is CASSSDGYSYEQYF. The CDR3 DNA sequence: TGTGCCAGCAGCTCGGACGGTTACTCCTACGAGCAGTACTTC.

Written as DNA, the CDR3 is TGCAGTGCTAGAGATGGCGGCGGTCACACCTACGAGCAGTACTTC. Its protein product is CSARDGGGHTYEQYF. The rearrangement links TRBV20-1 to TRBJ2-7; D is unresolved. The CDR3 consists of 15 residues. Germline V gene data show CDR1 as DFQATT and CDR2 as SNEGSKA (reference sequence). V dropped 0 bases and J dropped 2 bases, with 14 bases sitting between them.

This clonotype has at least ten counts. This chain uses TRBV20-1 with TRBJ1-2, with D hard to call. Germline assignment: CDR1 DFQATT and CDR2 SNEGSKA (reference sequence). The CDR3 runs to 13 residues. Trimming took 3 bases from V and 5 from J, leaving 13 bases between them. CDR3 in amino acids: CSASHGITYGYTF. The CDR3 coding sequence is TGCAGTGCTAGCCACGGGATCACTTATGGCTACACCTTC.

This clonotype was recorded many times. The CDR3: CASSQLPGGAGELFF. CDR3 sequence (DNA): TGTGCCAGCAGCCAACTTCCCGGCGGGGCCGGGGAGCTGTTTTTT. The chain has TRBV3-1 and TRBJ2-2; perhaps TRBD2 as D (6 bases). The CDR3 is 15 amino acids. V was cut by 2 bases and J by 6 bases, with 13 bases left in between. Per germline, CDR1 LGHDT and CDR2 YNNKEL (reference sequence).

This clonotype was observed many times. V is TRBV20-1 and J is TRBJ2-1; 7 bases line up with TRBD2. The CDR3 sequence is 15 residues long. Germline V CDR1 and CDR2: DFQATT, SNEGSKA (reference sequence). With V trimmed by 6 bases and J by 0 bases, 8 bases remained unmatched. CDR3 loop: CSAVSGASSYNEQFF. The DNA for the CDR3 is TGCAGTGCCGTGAGCGGGGCAAGCTCCTACAATGAGCAGTTCTTC.

In regard to this clonotype: This may arise from a read error, as a much more abundant clone is one base away. The chain recombines TRBV11-3 with TRBJ2-5; D remains unclear. The CDR3 runs to 13 residues. Germline CDR1 SGHNT, CDR2 YENEEA. CDR3 amino acids: CAGSLWTGETQYF. CDR3 nucleotide sequence: TGTGCCGGCAGCTTATGGACCGGGGAGACCCAGTACTTC.

The CDR3 region has the DNA TGTGCCACCAGCATATTGGCGCAGCCCCAGCATTTT. Translating it yields CATSILAQPQHF. The gene calls are TRBV15 and TRBJ1-5; D remains ambiguous. Germline V gene sequence: CDR1 LNHNV, CDR2 YYDKDF (reference sequence). V was shortened by 4 bases and J by 7 bases, with 8 bases between the two germline ends. The CDR3 runs to 12 residues.

The chain carries TRBV7-2 and TRBJ1-6; 9 nucleotides line up with TRBD1. The CDR3 has 14 residues. Germline trimming cut 8 bases from V and 11 bases from J; bases unmatched to any gene: 10. Looked up from germline, CDR1 is SGHTA and CDR2 is FQGNSA. In nucleotides, the CDR3 is TGTGCCAGCTCAAGGACAGGGGCCCTCGCACCCCTCCACTTT. It specifies CASSRTGALAPLHF.

This clonotype has just one count. J is TRBJ1-2 and V is TRBV10-3; 9 bases agree with TRBD1. Per germline, CDR1 ENHRY and CDR2 SYGVKD. The J segment lost 8 bases and the V segment lost 6 bases, leaving 4 bases of the junction unmatched. The CDR3 runs to 12 residues. Written as DNA, the CDR3 is TGTGCCATCAGCGGGACAGGGAGCGGCTACACCTTC. Its protein is CAISGTGSGYTF.

The chain joins TRBV7-9 to TRBJ2-1; the D gene is possibly TRBD2 (5 bases). This CDR3 has 13 residues. Trimming took 1 base from V and 4 from J, leaving 5 bases between them. Germline V gene sequence: CDR1 SEHNR, CDR2 FQNEAQ (reference sequence). CDR3: CASSLGEYNEQFF. The CDR3 DNA reads as TGTGCCAGCAGCTTAGGGGAGTACAATGAGCAGTTCTTC.

The J gene is TRBJ2-5, the V gene TRBV10-3; D might be TRBD1 (6 bases). Deletions cut 2 bases from V and 3 bases from J, with 13 bases between. Germline CDR1 and CDR2: ENHRY and SYGVKD. The CDR3 sequence is 15 residues long. The CDR3 sequence is CAISEVGTGKETQYF. The CDR3 DNA reads TGTGCCATCAGTGAGGTCGGTACAGGGAAAGAGACCCAGTACTTC.

For this clonotype: An end of the junction does not agree with germline; a read error may underlie this. The chain carries TRBV20-1 and TRBJ1-4; tentatively, D is TRBD1 (5 bases). The CDR3 has 13 residues. Per germline, CDR1 DFQATT and CDR2 SNEGSKA (reference sequence). This chain's CDR3 is CSARRDPNEKLSF. Written as DNA, the CDR3 is TGCAGTGCGAGGCGGGACCCTAATGAAAAACTGTCTTTT.

This clonotype was observed at least ten times. The chain employs TRBV6-6 and TRBJ2-7; TRBD2 agrees at 7 bases. Germline values: CDR1 MNHNY, CDR2 SVGAGI (reference sequence). Germline trimming cut 2 bases from V and 2 bases from J; bases unmatched to any gene: 6. This CDR3 is 15 amino acids long. The CDR3 sequence: CASSYVSSGAYEQYF. In nucleotides, the CDR3 is TGTGCCAGCAGTTACGTTTCTAGCGGAGCCTACGAGCAGTACTTC.

Notes on this clonotype: This may stem from a read error, because a much larger clone lies one nucleotide away. No conserved phenylalanine or tryptophan is present at the end of the CDR3, so a read error is the likely explanation. The rearrangement links TRBV28 to TRBJ2-3, with D unclear. Germline V gene data show CDR1 as MDHEN and CDR2 as SYDVKM. Trimming cost V 5 bases and J 4 bases, with 7 bases left between them. The CDR3 consists of 12 residues. This CDR3 is CASSNPADTQYL. In nucleotides, the CDR3 is TGTGCCAGCAGTAACCCAGCAGATACGCAGTATCTT.

This clonotype was observed many times. This sequence joins TRBV14 and TRBJ1-2; tentatively, D is TRBD1 (6 bases). Germline-derived CDR1 and CDR2 are SGHDN and FVKESK. V dropped 4 bases and J dropped 8 bases, with 8 bases sitting between them. The CDR3 covers 11 residues. CDR3 sequence reads: CASSPGAGYTF. As DNA, the CDR3 is TGTGCCAGCAGCCCGGGGGCGGGCTACACCTTC.

A few counts support this clonotype. This chain uses TRBV7-3 with TRBJ2-7, with 9 bases lining up with TRBD1. Trimming removed 8 bases from V and 5 bases from J; junction bases left unmatched: 10. The CDR3 is 14 amino acids. Germline CDR1 and CDR2: SGHTA and FQGTGA. The CDR3 loop is CASGTGTGHNEQYF. Written as DNA, the CDR3 is TGTGCCAGCGGTACCGGGACAGGGCACAACGAGCAGTACTTC.

This clonotype occurred a few times. J is TRBJ2-5 and V is TRBV6-2 or TRBV6-3; D unclear. The CDR3 sequence is 14 residues long. The germline V and J ends were trimmed by 2 bases and 9 bases, with 16 bases remaining between them. Germline V lookup: CDR1 MNHEY, CDR2 SVGEGT. The CDR3 DNA follows: TGTGCCAGCAGTTACCCTACCGAGAGTTCGTCCCAGTACTTC. Its protein product is CASSYPTESSSQYF.